This TCR beta chain was identified in a study of T cell responses to AZD1222 COVID-19 vaccine. The V gene lost 4 bases and the J gene lost 0 bases, with 12 bases spanning the gap. Germline loops: CDR1 MDHEN, CDR2 SYDVKM. The CDR3 is 15 residues long. Some clones are missing from TCRdb's copy, which holds only in-frame ones; the method was immunoSEQ multiplex PCR. The data show about 84,000 clones, approximately 85% seen once. This clone has at least ten counts. The antigen remains unidentified. Study-wide results and limits: Across spike, vaccine-associated CD4 TCRs were found, dominant at 160-218 and 743-854.

This chain connects TRBV28 to TRBJ1-2; D gene ambiguous. The sequenced sample was peripheral blood, obtained 28 days after the second AZD1222 dose. The receptor's source is an adult who received the AZD1222 COVID-19 vaccine. This CDR3 reads CASSWSDRPNYGYTF. The CDR3 DNA reads TGTGCCAGCAGTTGGTCAGACCGACCTAACTATGGCTACACCTTC.